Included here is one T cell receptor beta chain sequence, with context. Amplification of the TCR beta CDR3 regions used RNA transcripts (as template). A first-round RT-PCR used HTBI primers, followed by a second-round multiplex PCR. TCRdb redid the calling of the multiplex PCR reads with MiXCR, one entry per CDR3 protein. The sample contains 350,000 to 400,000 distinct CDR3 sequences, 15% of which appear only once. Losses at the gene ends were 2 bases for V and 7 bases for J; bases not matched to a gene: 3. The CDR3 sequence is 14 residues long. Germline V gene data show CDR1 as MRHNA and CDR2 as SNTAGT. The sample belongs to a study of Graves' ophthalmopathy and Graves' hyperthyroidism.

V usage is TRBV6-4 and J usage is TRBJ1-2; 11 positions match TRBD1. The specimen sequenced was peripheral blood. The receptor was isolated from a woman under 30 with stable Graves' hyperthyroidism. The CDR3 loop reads CASSDGTGGSGYTF. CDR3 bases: TGTGCCAGCAGTGACGGGACAGGGGGGTCTGGCTACACCTTC.